The 27 T cell receptor beta chains below come from one sample, sequenced in a study of neoadjuvant nivolumab and ipilimumab in lung cancer. Sequenced by immunoSEQ multiplex PCR; TCRdb stores in-frame clones only, minus some. The sample holds about 3,000 clones, 88% seen once. Sequenced here: tumor tissue, sampled after neoadjuvant nivolumab, alone or with ipilimumab, at or shortly before surgery. The source is an adult with non-small cell lung cancer.

The genes are TRBV6-5 and TRBJ2-7; D is unresolved. Trimming stripped 0 bases from V and 2 bases from J, with 5 bases between. The germline V gene encodes CDR1 MNHEY and CDR2 SVGAGI. The CDR3 contains 13 residues. The CDR3 sequence: CASSYSFPYEQYF. DNA for the CDR3: TGTGCCAGCAGTTACTCGTTCCCCTACGAGCAGTACTTC.

The genes are TRBV2 and TRBJ1-5; D not certain. Trimming cost V 2 bases and J 6 bases, with 11 bases left between them. This CDR3 spans 14 amino acids. Germline CDR1 is SNHLY and CDR2 is FYNNEI. CDR3 amino acids: CASSEQRAGQPQHF. DNA for the CDR3: TGTGCCAGCAGTGAACAGCGGGCGGGTCAGCCCCAGCATTTT.

The chain joins TRBV30 to TRBJ1-1, with a weak D call TRBD1 (5 bases). The length of the CDR3 is 14 residues. V lost 3 bases and J 0 bases, leaving 11 bases between the germline ends. Germline V gene lookup returns CDR1 GTSNPN and CDR2 SVGIG (reference sequence). CDR3 coding DNA: TGTGCCTGGAGAATAGGACAAATGAACACTGAAGCTTTCTTT. Translating it yields CAWRIGQMNTEAFF.

The V gene is TRBV5-5, the J gene TRBJ2-7, with TRBD1 matching 7 bases. CDR3 length: 14 amino acids. V lost 5 bases to trimming and J lost 3 bases; unmatched junction nucleotides: 8. Per the germline V gene, CDR1 is SGHKS and CDR2 is YYEKEE (reference sequence). CDR3 bases: TGTGCCAGCAGAAGGGGACAGTCCGTCTACGAGCAGTACTTC. This codes for CASRRGQSVYEQYF.

This chain joins TRBV7-2 and TRBJ2-2; TRBD2 agrees at 11 bases. Germline V gene lookup returns CDR1 SGHTA and CDR2 FQGNSA. The CDR3 extends over 17 amino acids. With V trimmed by 1 base and J by 0 bases, 1 base remained unmatched. CDR3 in DNA: TGTGCCAGCAGCTTAGGACTAGCGGGGACGAACACCGGGGAGCTGTTTTTT. It translates to CASSLGLAGTNTGELFF.

The rearrangement uses TRBV6-5 and TRBJ2-1; 7 nucleotides agree with TRBD1. This CDR3 is built from 15 residues. The germline V gene encodes CDR1 MNHEY and CDR2 SVGAGI. V lost 6 bases, J lost 7 bases, and 12 bases stayed unmatched. The CDR3 bases are TGTGCCAGCAGCCCACTAACCGGGACAGCAAATGAGCAGTTCTTC. It is translated as CASSPLTGTANEQFF.

The chain joins TRBV7-2 to TRBJ1-6; tentative D call: TRBD1 (6 bases). V was cut by 5 bases and J by 13 bases, with 18 bases left in between. Germline CDR1 SGHTA, CDR2 FQGNSA. CDR3 length: 14 residues. Written as DNA, the CDR3 is TGTGCCAGCAGCCCGGACAGAGGGACGGGGCCCCTCCACTTT. This codes for CASSPDRGTGPLHF.

V gene TRBV29-1 combines with J gene TRBJ2-2; D perhaps matches TRBD2 (7 bases). V lost 4 bases and J lost 1, with 16 bases in between. CDR3 length: 16 amino acids. Germline V CDR1 and CDR2: SQVTM, ANQGSEA. This chain's CDR3 is CSVGDTGRGNTGELFF. The DNA of the CDR3 is TGCAGCGTTGGGGACACTGGGAGGGGGAACACCGGGGAGCTGTTTTTT.

This sequence joins TRBV5-1 and TRBJ2-2; D is unclear. The germline V gene encodes CDR1 SGHRS and CDR2 YFSETQ. V was pared by 6 bases and J by 1 base, with 4 bases between. The CDR3 covers 12 residues. The CDR3 is CASMVNTGELFF. The CDR3 region has the DNA TGCGCCAGCATGGTGAACACCGGGGAGCTGTTTTTT.

V usage is TRBV2 and J usage is TRBJ2-3, with TRBD2 matching over 8 bases. The V segment lost 4 bases and the J segment 5 bases; nucleotides outside the gene matches: 5. The germline V gene encodes CDR1 SNHLY and CDR2 FYNNEI. The CDR3 loop spans 14 amino acids. CDR3 sequence reads: CASSAGGPGDTQYF. In DNA, the CDR3 is TGTGCCAGCAGTGCGGGGGGGCCGGGAGATACGCAGTATTTT. The full variable domain, its missing parts supplied by reference TRBV2 and TRBJ2-3, is EPEVTQTPSHQVTQMGQEVILRCVPISNHLYFYWYRQILGQKVEFLVSFYNNEISEKSEIFDDQFSVERPDGSNFTLKIRSTKLEDSAMYFCASSAGGPGDTQYFGPGTRLTVL.

The chain carries TRBV29-1 and TRBJ2-7; 7 nucleotides align to TRBD1. The CDR3 covers 16 residues. V dropped 1 base and J dropped 0; count of bases not matched to a gene: 9. The germline V gene has CDR1 SQVTM and CDR2 ANQGSEA. The CDR3 bases are TGCAGCGTTGAAGGGTTAACAGGGGCCAACTCCTACGAGCAGTACTTC. As protein: CSVEGLTGANSYEQYF.

The chain couples TRBV7-6 to TRBJ1-6; D unclear. V lost 4 bases and J lost 7, with 8 bases in between. The CDR3 is made up of 13 amino acids. Germline V gene lookup returns CDR1 SGHVS and CDR2 FNYEAQ. In nucleotides, the CDR3 is TGTGCCAGCAGCTCCGTCGCGAATTCACCCCTCCACTTT. Translating gives CASSSVANSPLHF.

The V gene is TRBV6-6, the J gene TRBJ2-1; 10 nucleotides match TRBD2. Germline V gene lookup returns CDR1 MNHNY and CDR2 SVGAGI (reference sequence). The CDR3 spans 14 residues. With 8 bases clipped from V and 8 bases from J, the junction kept 9 bases outside the gene matches. CDR3: CASGVAGGKDEQFF. The CDR3, as DNA: TGTGCCAGCGGTGTAGCGGGGGGTAAGGATGAGCAGTTCTTC.

V and J are TRBV6-1 and TRBJ2-1; 9 bases are a match to TRBD1. V was pared by 10 bases and J by 7 bases, with 8 bases of the junction left unmatched. Germline V gene lookup returns CDR1 MNHNS and CDR2 SASEGT. The CDR3 totals 13 residues. The DNA of the CDR3 is TGTGCCACCGCCCGGGACAGGGATAATGAGCAGTTCTTC. Amino acids: CATARDRDNEQFF.

V and J are TRBV14 and TRBJ2-2; a weak D match, TRBD2 (6 bases). The V end was cut by 1 base, the J end by 0 bases, with 12 bases between. CDR3 length equals 17 residues. Germline V gene data show CDR1 as SGHDN and CDR2 as FVKESK. The CDR3 nucleotides read TGTGCCAGCAGCCAAGTGCGGGGACCCTCGAACACCGGGGAGCTGTTTTTT. Its translation is CASSQVRGPSNTGELFF. Supplemented by reference TRBV14 and TRBJ2-2, the full variable domain reads EAGVTQFPSHSVIEKGQTVTLRCDPISGHDNLYWYRRVMGKEIKFLLHFVKESKQDESGMPNNRFLAERTGGTYSTLKVQPAELEDSGVYFCASSQVRGPSNTGELFFGEGSRLTVL.

The V gene is TRBV5-1, the J gene TRBJ2-7; D remains unclear. Germline CDR1 reads SGHRS; CDR2 reads YFSETQ. CDR3 length equals 16 residues. The V gene lost 3 bases and the J gene lost 5 bases, with 21 bases spanning the gap. CDR3 coding DNA: TGCGCCAGCAGCTATGCCGCAGTGTTGGTAGGTAACGAGCAGTACTTC. Translated: CASSYAAVLVGNEQYF.

This chain links TRBV5-1 with TRBJ1-6; 10 nucleotides match TRBD1. V was clipped by 3 bases and J by 8 bases; unmatched bases: 11. This CDR3 region has 17 residues. Germline V gene lookup returns CDR1 SGHRS and CDR2 YFSETQ. The CDR3, as DNA: TGCGCCAGCAGCTCTGCCAGCGGGACAGGGGCTGATTCACCCCTCCACTTT. It is translated as CASSSASGTGADSPLHF. The full variable domain, in which reference TRBV5-1 and TRBJ1-6 provide the parts outside the CDR3, is KAGVTQTPRYLIKTRGQQVTLSCSPISGHRSVSWYQQTPGQGLQFLFEYFSETQRNKGNFPGRFSGRQFSNSRSEMNVSTLELGDSALYLCASSSASGTGADSPLHFGNGTRLTVT.

The chain employs TRBV28 and TRBJ2-7, with TRBD1 matching 7 bases. CDR3 length: 12 amino acids. The J segment lost 10 bases and the V segment lost 5 bases, leaving 8 bases of the junction unmatched. Germline V lookup: CDR1 MDHEN, CDR2 SYDVKM. CDR3 in amino acids: CASSTTSGGQYF. CDR3 bases: TGTGCCAGCAGTACCACCTCAGGGGGTCAGTACTTC.

The chain carries TRBV19 and TRBJ1-2; 7 bases agree with TRBD1. The V gene's germline CDR1 is LNHDA and CDR2 SQIVND (reference sequence). The trim removed 7 bases at V and 4 bases at J, leaving 9 bases unmatched. The CDR3 has 14 amino acids. DNA for the CDR3: TGTGCCAGTAACATCAACAGGGGCACCTATGGCTACACCTTC. This codes for CASNINRGTYGYTF.

The rearrangement uses TRBV15 and TRBJ2-2, with a possible D match to TRBD2 (6 bases). Trimming stripped 3 bases from V and 6 bases from J, with 8 bases between. Germline CDR1 and CDR2: LNHNV and YYDKDF (reference sequence). This CDR3 region has 13 residues. As DNA, the CDR3 is TGTGCCACCAGCAGGGACTACCCCGGGGAGCTGTTTTTT. This sequence encodes CATSRDYPGELFF.

The chain employs TRBV9 and TRBJ2-6, with D tentatively TRBD2 (5 bases). This CDR3 has 16 amino acids. Germline CDR1 reads SGDLS; CDR2 reads YYNGEE. Trimming removed 5 bases from V and 0 bases from J, with 12 bases in between. CDR3: CASRSSGSSGANVLTF. CDR3 sequence (DNA): TGTGCCAGCAGGAGCTCTGGGAGCTCTGGGGCCAACGTCCTGACTTTC.

V and J are TRBV19 and TRBJ2-6; weak D call: TRBD2 (6 bases). This CDR3 is built from 16 residues. Germline V gene data show CDR1 as LNHDA and CDR2 as SQIVND (reference sequence). The germline V and J ends were trimmed by 7 bases and 0 bases, with 13 bases remaining between them. CDR3 protein: CASKEGRISGANVLTF. The DNA for the CDR3 is TGTGCCAGTAAGGAGGGAAGGATCTCTGGGGCCAACGTCCTGACTTTC.

The CDR3 spells CASSWGTESNQPQHF. The CDR3 DNA reads TGTGCCAGCAGCTGGGGGACAGAGAGCAATCAGCCCCAGCATTTT. This chain connects TRBV5-5 to TRBJ1-5, with TRBD1 identical over 7 bases. Germline V lookup: CDR1 SGHKS, CDR2 YYEKEE (reference sequence). The V and J ends lost 3 bases and 1 base, in that order; junction bases with no gene match: 4. CDR3 size: 15 residues.

This clone was observed once. The rearrangement links TRBV18 to TRBJ1-1, with TRBD1 matching 7 bases. The CDR3 totals 15 residues. V lost 2 bases, J lost 5 bases, and 8 bases stayed unmatched. CDR1 is KGHSH and CDR2 is LQKENI in the germline V gene. The CDR3 coding sequence is TGTGCCAGCTCACCAAGGTCCAGGGGGGGAACTGAAGCTTTCTTT. The encoded protein is CASSPRSRGGTEAFF.

The chain uses TRBV15 and TRBJ2-7, with D tentatively TRBD2 (5 bases). With 0 bases removed from V and 0 bases from J, the gap between germline ends came to 12 bases. Germline CDR1 and CDR2: LNHNV and YYDKDF (reference sequence). This CDR3 is built from 16 residues. The CDR3 DNA sequence: TGTGCCACCAGCAGAGACCACCGGGAACCCTCCTACGAGCAGTACTTC. It translates to CATSRDHREPSYEQYF.

The gene calls are TRBV9 and TRBJ1-1; possibly TRBD1 for D (5 bases). V was clipped by 0 bases and J by 3 bases, with 21 bases between them. This CDR3 comprises 18 residues. Germline lookup yields CDR1 SGDLS and CDR2 YYNGEE. The DNA of the CDR3 is TGTGCCAGCAGCGTAGGGTTAGCAGGGCTTAATTGGGACACTGAAGCTTTCTTT. Translation: CASSVGLAGLNWDTEAFF.

The genes are TRBV6-5 and TRBJ2-5; D possibly corresponds to TRBD2 (5 bases). CDR1 is MNHEY, CDR2 SVGAGI, per germline. V dropped 6 bases and J dropped 4 bases, with 15 bases sitting between them. This CDR3 region has 14 residues. In DNA form, the CDR3 reads TGTGCCAGCAGCCCGGGAATGGGTGGAGAGACCCAGTACTTC. Translated: CASSPGMGGETQYF.